The subject of this entry is one T cell receptor beta chain. The clone's antigen remains unknown. The record has no base qualities; no much larger clone is one base away. In the germline V gene (reference sequence), CDR1 corresponds to MNHEY and CDR2 to SMNVEV. V is cut back by 5 bases and J by 4 bases, with 14 bases in the junction unmatched. The CDR3 measures 16 amino acids from cysteine to phenylalanine. Only the CDR3 region is kept as DNA, spanning 48 bases read in frame from base 1. Library prep was done by the immunoSEQ multiplex PCR assay. The multiplex PCR relied on a mix of 60 forward primers for TCR Vbeta segments and 13 reverse primers for TCR Jbeta segments. Amplification of the CDR3 region of rearranged TCR beta genes was performed with a multiplex PCR assay on genomic DNA. On the Illumina HiSeq System, the amplified TCR beta libraries were sequenced as 87-base-pair reads. From the authors' description of their analysis: A later analysis tallied roughly 76 million unique TCR beta chains across the 700 or so repertoires, and around 12 million of those chains were shared by two or more donors. Raw reads were error-corrected and collapsed into unique sequences by a nearest-neighbor algorithm in which closely related sequences were merged to remove PCR and sequencing errors. Alignment of CDR3 sequences to IMGT reference sequences was used to assign V, D and J gene segments. For a sequence to be retained, a match of at least six nucleotides to both a V gene segment and a J gene segment was required. Rearrangements were classified as productive when the CDR3 lacked stop codons and remained in frame with V and J, and all other rearrangements were classified as non-productive. CDR3 was defined according to IMGT convention as the region running from the second conserved V-encoded cysteine to the conserved J-encoded phenylalanine. In an earlier analysis of more than 550 of the donors, sequences lacking an unambiguous match to a single V gene segment were excluded. An earlier analysis of 587 of the donors classified V segments as functional when productive rearrangements were above 56.7% and as segregating when the standard deviation between donors was above 5%. A statistical classification framework was built for diagnosing cytomegalovirus status from the catalog of TCR beta chain sequences. In a later analysis, V and J genes were assigned by comparing TCR nucleotide sequences against IMGT/GENE-DB human TR gene sequences. The TCRdist pipeline was used in a later analysis to assign CDR3 sequences and most-parsimonious VDJ recombination scenarios. A later analysis defined each TCR beta chain by its CDR3 amino acid sequence plus V-gene family, and excluded reads lacking a unique V-gene family. In a later analysis, 450 to 600 highly shared, low-generation-probability nucleotide sequences were removed to address suspected cross-contamination and a sequencing artifact. In a later analysis, a clonal expansion index was calculated for each public chain from normalized within-repertoire ranks of inferred template counts. Generation probabilities in a later analysis came from a VDJ recombination model fitted to out-of-frame rearrangements, and those results were checked against IGoR. Hypergeometric tests were used in a later analysis to score TCR-TCR, TCR-HLA and TCR-CMV co-occurrence, with a repertoire-size bias correction applied to the TCR pairs. False discovery rates were estimated in a later analysis by permuting HLA or CMV assignments 20 times. In a later analysis, co-occurring TCRs were grouped with DBSCAN, and TCRdist sequence similarity was added when clustering was performed within HLA-allele-positive subsets. Co-occurrence clustering excluded repertoires with fewer than 30,000 or more than 120,000 public chains, plus five with anomalous nucleotide sharing. TCRdb stores this immuneACCESS table with in-frame sequences only. Part of the clones is absent; in the studies checked, under half of the shortfall reflects unresolved V genes, and no reason is known for the rest. D and trimming were read from the DNA, whereas the V and J calls and clone size are those reported in that table. The table for this sample lists nearly 110,000 clones; more than 60% of them were counted only once. The ten largest clones capture roughly 6% of the sample.

The cohort was made up of 650 to 700 healthy bone marrow donors. Cohort members were all nominally healthy when sampled, although unrecorded immune exposures were likely present. The donor tested CMV seropositive and was one of the 289 seropositive cohort members. Every donor gave a peripheral blood sample, and the peripheral blood mononuclear cells from that sample were used for TCR beta sequencing. Genomic DNA extraction from the blood cell samples was performed with the Qiagen DNeasy Blood Extraction Kit. The data are from a study of cytomegalovirus exposure and HLA in healthy donors (dated by TCRdb to the late 2010s). About the full investigation: According to an earlier analysis of 587 of the donors, 150 million to 200 million T cells yielded 117 million unique TCR beta sequences and 276 Gb of sequence data. An early release covering around 630 HLA-typed donors comprised 250 to 350 gigabases of sequencing data and approximately 80 million unique TCR sequences. Among the roughly 400 genotyped donors, around 79% belonged to the genetic ancestry cluster associated with self-reported Caucasian donors. The aim of the study was to test whether cataloging public T cell receptors could identify signatures of past pathogen exposure. Using immunosequencing, the study profiled T cell repertoires from 500 to 800 subjects and related those repertoires to cytomegalovirus serostatus. In addition to the first cohort of around 670 subjects, a separate validation cohort of 120 different subjects was used. To predict cytomegalovirus infection status, the study combined high-throughput TCR immunosequencing, statistical association of individual TCRs with disease status, and machine learning. A later analysis re-examined previously published TCR beta repertoires from more than 650 donors and added high-resolution HLA genotyping to investigate patterns of TCR occurrence. The later analysis used no new phenotypic data to find candidate immune exposures, relying instead on TCR beta sequences and their occurrence across donors. In an earlier analysis of roughly 600 of the donors, high-throughput TCR beta sequencing was used to judge whether each TCR beta V gene segment behaved as functional or pseudogenic. Donor age, sex, ethnicity and CMV serostatus were collected together with the repertoire data. Genome-wide SNP genotypes for about 65% of the roughly 670 donors were used in a later genetic analysis, which treated that subset as a discovery cohort. Every discovery cohort repertoire had been produced on one sequencing platform. HLA typing included class I and class II loci at four-digit resolution. Typing coverage varied by locus: about 620-630 donors for A, B, C, DRB1 and DQB1; 522 for DQA1; 606 for DPA1; some 470 for DPB1. Four to six DR-DQ haplotypes were handled as single units for association and clustering, since linkage in the cohort was strong. Among 398 genotyped donors of the cohort, an average of approximately 250,000 unique TCR beta nucleotide sequences were sequenced per donor, about a sixth of them non-productive. The paper's findings and limits, for the study overall: In a later analysis, the rate of TCR association differed among HLA loci, with DRB1 alleles having the most associated TCRs and HLA-C alleles having the fewest. Linkage disequilibrium might explain the correlated functional status among segregating V segments, but an unknown experimental factor could not be excluded. Most TCR sequences were seen in very few donors, while some public TCRs were found in many individuals. A total of roughly 160 TCR beta chains were listed by the study as associated with cytomegalovirus. A later genetic analysis reported fewer N-insertions in productive TCRs among donors in an Asian-associated ancestry cluster than the 666-donor mean. In this cohort, only TCR beta chains were sequenced, and detectable features were limited by the absence of alpha or paired-chain data. The classifier was reported to diagnose cytomegalovirus status with high specificity and sensitivity in both the original and validation cohorts. Several of the top co-occurrence clusters appeared to be linked to parvovirus B19, influenza, CMV and Epstein-Barr virus, according to a later analysis. An association between a missense DCLRE1C variant and V-gene and J-gene trimming of TCR beta chains was found in a later genetic analysis and replicated in an independent cohort. The sequencing pipeline was judged likely to have produced a cluster of highly shared sequence variants as a technical artifact. At a false discovery rate of 0.05, a later analysis linked some 17,000 TCR beta sequences to specific HLA alleles. In vitro tests confirmed that three of the cytomegalovirus-associated TCR beta chains recognize cytomegalovirus antigens. Strong co-occurrence of HLA alleles, especially DR and DQ, made assigning TCR associations to individual alleles difficult. Immune exposure information for the cohort was limited to CMV serostatus. Presence/absence analyses assumed roughly uniform sequencing depth across donors, an assumption that may not hold. It was suggested by the authors that the approach could potentially be generalized to other disease states and immunological phenotypes. A later analysis found that HLA-associated TCR beta chains were more clonally expanded and had lower generation probabilities than equally common non-associated chains. Broadly in line with IMGT annotations, most TCR beta V segments showed up in productive rearrangements about 87% or about 30% of the time in an earlier analysis of 450 to 600 of the donors. Because the 87-base-pair reads could not distinguish some IMGT-functional V segments, including TRBV6-2 and TRBV6-3, those segments were excluded. Because counts were too low, approximately 15 rarely observed V segments, including chromosome 9 orphons, were excluded from the earlier analysis of around 640 of the donors. Because HLA typing was unavailable for some donors at each locus, only the typed subset was used in association tests. In a later analysis, most CMV-associated TCR beta chains were found to appear HLA-restricted, with HLA associations seemingly driven largely by CMV exposure. A further reported finding was that TCR beta sequences accurately predicted the HLA-A and HLA-B alleles for most subjects in the first cohort.

Sequenced: PBMCs. Recombination linked TRBV27 to TRBJ2-7, with TRBD1 identical over 7 junction bases. The receptor was derived from a woman aged 50 to 65 in good health and CMV-seropositive. The base sequence is TGTGCCAGCAGTCCCCTAAGGGTGGCAGGGGGATACGAGCAGTACTTC. It translates to CASSPLRVAGGYEQYF.